A selection of T cell receptor beta chains follows, all from one sample in a study of vaccination and CD4 T cells after COVID-19. TCRdb re-called the PCR reads with MiXCR, one entry per CDR3 protein. The repertoire holds about 15,000 distinct CDR3 sequences, 53% seen once, with roughly 9.1% in the top ten. No antigen has been identified for these receptors. The source was CD4+ T cells from blood, cultured in vitro, collected before SARS-CoV-2 vaccination. The source is a human donor who had recovered from COVID-19. Each CDR3 is given with its conserved first and last residue. Fields, in order: D gene, V gene, J gene, clone size, CDR3 DNA, CDR3 protein. The D gene is left open where the match is weak. Not all rows give a size; the values are once, few, many and, for expanded clones, a class.

.,TRBV28,TRBJ1-5,few,TGTGCCAGCAGTTTAGGTCAGGGCAGCAATCAGCCCCAGCATTTT,CASSLGQGSNQPQHF
.,TRBV28,TRBJ2-7,.,TGTGCCAGCAGTAACTTACCTGGGACTGCTTCCACGGGGACCTCCTACGAGCAGTACTTC,CASSNLPGTASTGTSYEQYF
.,TRBV28,TRBJ2-5,.,TGTGTCAGCAGTTTAAAGAGTTGGACAGACCAAGAGACCCAGTACTTC,CVSSLKSWTDQETQYF
.,TRBV6-1,TRBJ2-7,few,TGTGCCAGCAGTCCCCCCTATGAGAGGGGCTACGAGCAGTACTTC,CASSPPYERGYEQYF
TRBD2,TRBV20-1,TRBJ2-7,.,TGCAGTGCCGCACTAGCGGAGAGCTCCTACGAGCAGTACTTC,CSAALAESSYEQYF
.,TRBV20-1,TRBJ1-2,.,TGCAGTGCCCCGAAAACAACGAACTATGGCTACACCTTC,CSAPKTTNYGYTF
.,TRBV6-5,TRBJ1-6,.,TGTGCCAGCAGTTACAAGGGGTATAAGGGGAGGAGCTCCTATAATTCACCCCTCCACTTT,CASSYKGYKGRSSYNSPLHF
.,TRBV18,TRBJ2-3,few,TGTGCCAGCTCACCACCAGGGAATACGCAGTATTTT,CASSPPGNTQYF
.,TRBV6-1,TRBJ1-5,.,TGTGCCAGCAGTGAATTTAGACAGGCCCATCGGACCCAGCATTTT,CASSEFRQAHRTQHF
TRBD1,TRBV18,TRBJ2-7,.,TGTGCCAGCTCACCTAGGGACAGCTACGAGCAGTACTTC,CASSPRDSYEQYF
.,TRBV30,TRBJ1-1,.,TGTGCCTGGAGTGTAAGGGCCGGGAACACTGAAGCTTTCTTT,CAWSVRAGNTEAFF
.,TRBV30,TRBJ1-5,few,TGTGCCTGGAGCGACGATAGCAATCAGCCCCAGCATTTT,CAWSDDSNQPQHF
TRBD2,TRBV27,TRBJ2-1,.,TGTACCAGCAGACTGGGACTAGCGGGAGGGCAGCAGTTCTTC,CTSRLGLAGGQQFF
.,TRBV11-3,TRBJ2-2,.,TGTGCCAGCAGCCCAGTCCGGGAGACCACCGGGGAGCTGTTTTTT,CASSPVRETTGELFF
TRBD2,TRBV27,TRBJ2-5,few,TGTGCCAGCAGCACAAACCCAGCGGGAGCCGAGACCCAGTACTTC,CASSTNPAGAETQYF
TRBD2,TRBV30,TRBJ2-5,few,TGTGCCTGGGAGAATGGACTAGCGGGCCAAGAGACCCAGTACTTC,CAWENGLAGQETQYF
TRBD1,TRBV6-4,TRBJ2-3,medium-sized,TGTGCCAGCAGTGGGACAGGGGGCGCAGATACGCAGTATTTT,CASSGTGGADTQYF
.,TRBV2,TRBJ1-6,.,TGTGCCAGCAGCTGGGACGGGACGGGCAATAATTCACCCCTCCACTTT,CASSWDGTGNNSPLHF
.,TRBV10-3,TRBJ1-5,.,TGTGCCATCAGTGAGTCCGTCGGGACCAGGAGCAATCAGCCCCAGCATTTT,CAISESVGTRSNQPQHF
.,TRBV6-1,TRBJ2-2,.,TGTGCCAGCAGCCCCTCGAGGCCAAACACCGGGGAGCTGTTTTTT,CASSPSRPNTGELFF
TRBD2,TRBV30,TRBJ2-5,.,TGTGCCTGGAGTGTAACTAGCGGGAGTCAAATAATCGAGACCCAGTACTTC,CAWSVTSGSQIIETQYF
TRBD1,TRBV20-1,TRBJ1-2,few,TGCAGTGCTAGAGACGGGGACAGGGTCTCTTATGGCTACACCTTC,CSARDGDRVSYGYTF
.,TRBV20-1,TRBJ2-7,few,TGCAGTGCTACCCGGCTGCTCTCCTACGAGCAGTACTTC,CSATRLLSYEQYF
.,TRBV12-3/TRBV12-4,TRBJ1-2,.,TGTGCCAGCAGTTCGGGCGGGAGCGGCTACACCTTC,CASSSGGSGYTF
TRBD1,TRBV30,TRBJ1-5,.,TGTGCCTGGAGTCAGGGGGGGCAGCCCCAGCATTTT,CAWSQGGQPQHF
.,TRBV11-2,TRBJ2-1,.,TGTGCCAGCAGCTTAGATCGGACTACGACCAATGAGCAGTTCTTC,CASSLDRTTTNEQFF
.,TRBV2,TRBJ2-2,.,TGTGCCAGCAATCCCGGTGGGGCCGGGGAGCTGTTTTTT,CASNPGGAGELFF
TRBD1,TRBV28,TRBJ1-5,.,TGTGCCAGCACCTTAAGGACAGGGTACAATCAGCCCCAGCATTTT,CASTLRTGYNQPQHF
TRBD1,TRBV4-3,TRBJ1-5,.,TGCGCCAGCAGCCGAGACAGGGGCCAGCCCCAGCATTTT,CASSRDRGQPQHF
.,TRBV28,TRBJ2-5,.,TGTGCCAGCAGAGGCCATTCAGGGCTCGGGCAAGAGACCCAGTACTTC,CASRGHSGLGQETQYF
.,TRBV20-1,TRBJ2-1,.,TGCAGTGCTAGACGTAGACTAAACGAGGGGGACCCTTACAATGAGCAGTTCTTC,CSARRRLNEGDPYNEQFF
.,TRBV6-1,TRBJ2-1,.,TGTGCCAGCAGTGAATCGCCAGGGCAGGACACCTACAATGAGCAGTTCTTC,CASSESPGQDTYNEQFF
TRBD1,TRBV7-8,TRBJ1-1,.,TGTGCCAGCAGTAATCCTTACAGGGGGAGGTCTGAAGCTTTCTTT,CASSNPYRGRSEAFF
TRBD2,TRBV6-1,TRBJ2-7,.,TGTGCCAGCAGGGACCGGACTAGCGCGAGGGAGCAGTACTTC,CASRDRTSAREQYF
.,TRBV6-4,TRBJ2-3,.,TGTGCCAGCAGTGTCTCCAGCACAGATACGCAGTATTTT,CASSVSSTDTQYF
TRBD2,TRBV20-1,TRBJ2-4,.,TGCAGTGCTAGAGAGGGACTAGTTCTTTCCGACATTCAGTACTTC,CSAREGLVLSDIQYF
TRBD2,TRBV19,TRBJ2-1,.,TGTGCCAGTAGTGTGGGGACTAGCGGTTACAATGAGCAGTTCTTC,CASSVGTSGYNEQFF
.,TRBV15,TRBJ2-7,few,TGTGCCACCAGCTCCTTTGGGATGAGCGAGCAGTACTTC,CATSSFGMSEQYF
.,TRBV6-1,TRBJ1-4,.,TGTGCCAGCAGTGCTAACAGGGATCGTGAAAAACTGTTTTTT,CASSANRDREKLFF
.,TRBV18,TRBJ1-2,.,TGTGCCAGCTCACGGGAGGGGTACAACTATGGCTACACCTTC,CASSREGYNYGYTF
TRBD2,TRBV2,TRBJ2-1,.,TGTGCCAGCATTAGCGGGAGACACAATGAGCAGTTCTTC,CASISGRHNEQFF
.,TRBV11-2,TRBJ2-1,.,TGTGCCAGCAGCTTAGATAGAGGGAATGAGCAGTTCTTC,CASSLDRGNEQFF
.,TRBV20-1,TRBJ2-7,few,TGCAGTGCTAGAGATAGCACCTACGAGCAGTACTTC,CSARDSTYEQYF
.,TRBV9,TRBJ1-6,.,TGTGCCAGCAGCGTATTGGACGGGAATTCACCCCTCCACTTT,CASSVLDGNSPLHF
TRBD1,TRBV7-6,TRBJ1-2,.,TGTGCCAGCAGCGCGGGACAGACCTATGGCTACACCTTC,CASSAGQTYGYTF
.,TRBV19,TRBJ1-5,few,TGTGCCAGTAGTATCACAGGAGATAGCAATCAGCCCCAGCATTTT,CASSITGDSNQPQHF
TRBD2,TRBV11-3,TRBJ2-2,.,TGTGCCAGCAGCACCTTTAGCGGGGCGAACACCGGGGAGCTGTTTTTT,CASSTFSGANTGELFF
TRBD2,TRBV28,TRBJ2-1,.,TGTGCCAGCAGGGGACTAGTCAATGAGCAGTTCTTC,CASRGLVNEQFF
TRBD2,TRBV7-2,TRBJ2-3,.,TGTGCCAGCAGCTCCACCTTGTCGCATACTAGCGCAGATACGCAGTATTTT,CASSSTLSHTSADTQYF
.,TRBV20-1,TRBJ2-1,few,TGCAGTGCTGAAGATTTCTCCCTCGGGGTTAATGAGCAGTTCTTC,CSAEDFSLGVNEQFF
.,TRBV29-1,TRBJ2-7,.,TGCAGCGTTAACCATAGCGGACCTAACTACGAGCAGTACTTC,CSVNHSGPNYEQYF
TRBD1,TRBV5-1,TRBJ1-5,.,TGCGCCAGCGTTACCTCACAGGGGAAGGATCAGCCCCAGCATTTT,CASVTSQGKDQPQHF
TRBD2,TRBV7-2,TRBJ2-1,.,TGTGCCAGCAGCTTAGGGACTAGCGGGAGTGAGCAGTTCTTC,CASSLGTSGSEQFF
.,TRBV19,TRBJ2-3,.,TGTGCCAGTAGTATAGGGCTAGCAGCCACAGATACGCAGTATTTT,CASSIGLAATDTQYF
TRBD1,TRBV11-2,TRBJ2-1,few,TGTGCCAGCAGCCCCGGACAGGGACGCAATGAGCAGTTCTTC,CASSPGQGRNEQFF
.,TRBV7-2,TRBJ1-5,.,TGTGCCAGCAGCCCGAGTTTCCAGGGATGGGGTCAGCCCCAGCATTTT,CASSPSFQGWGQPQHF
.,TRBV30,TRBJ2-2,.,TGTGCCTGGAGGCGACGGACCAACACCGGGGAGCTGTTTTTT,CAWRRRTNTGELFF
.,TRBV7-3,TRBJ1-1,.,TGTGCCAGCAGCTTAGACTCCCGGGCCACTGAAGCTTTCTTT,CASSLDSRATEAFF
TRBD1,TRBV12-3/TRBV12-4,TRBJ1-3,.,TGTGCCAGCAGGGAGACCGGGACAGCATACGGAAACACCATATATTTT,CASRETGTAYGNTIYF
TRBD2,TRBV28,TRBJ2-3,.,TGTGCCAGTTGGACTAGTTGGGGGAGCACAGATACGCAGTATTTT,CASWTSWGSTDTQYF